This note documents a single TCR beta chain sequence. What it recognizes is unknown. Primers for the PCR totalled 60 Vbeta and 13 Jbeta. Measured with immunoSEQ multiplex PCR; TCRdb has only the in-frame clones, and not every one. This sample's table reports just over 150,000 clones. The data stem from a study of cytomegalovirus exposure and HLA in healthy donors. Study in general: Caucasian-associated ancestry cluster membership applied to about 77% of approximately 420 genotyped donors. Study-level points and caveats: Analysis was carried out at a later point, and it linked a missense DCLRE1C variant to TCR beta V- and J-gene trimming. In a later analysis, at a false discovery rate of 0.05, approximately 18,000 TCR beta sequences were associated with HLA alleles. Listed as cytomegalovirus-associated were over 150 TCR beta chains.

This CDR3 region has 16 residues. CDR1 and CDR2 from the germline V gene are SNHLY and FYNNEI. J was trimmed by 5 bases and V by 7 bases; bases with no gene match: 15. V gene TRBV2 combines with J gene TRBJ1-1, with 8 bases that match TRBD1. The source is a woman aged 55-69 years in good health and CMV-seronegative. The sample comprised PBMCs. DNA of the CDR3: TGTGCCAGCACCTCCCTGGGACGGCAGGGGGCTACTGAAGCTTTCTTT. It translates to CASTSLGRQGATEAFF.